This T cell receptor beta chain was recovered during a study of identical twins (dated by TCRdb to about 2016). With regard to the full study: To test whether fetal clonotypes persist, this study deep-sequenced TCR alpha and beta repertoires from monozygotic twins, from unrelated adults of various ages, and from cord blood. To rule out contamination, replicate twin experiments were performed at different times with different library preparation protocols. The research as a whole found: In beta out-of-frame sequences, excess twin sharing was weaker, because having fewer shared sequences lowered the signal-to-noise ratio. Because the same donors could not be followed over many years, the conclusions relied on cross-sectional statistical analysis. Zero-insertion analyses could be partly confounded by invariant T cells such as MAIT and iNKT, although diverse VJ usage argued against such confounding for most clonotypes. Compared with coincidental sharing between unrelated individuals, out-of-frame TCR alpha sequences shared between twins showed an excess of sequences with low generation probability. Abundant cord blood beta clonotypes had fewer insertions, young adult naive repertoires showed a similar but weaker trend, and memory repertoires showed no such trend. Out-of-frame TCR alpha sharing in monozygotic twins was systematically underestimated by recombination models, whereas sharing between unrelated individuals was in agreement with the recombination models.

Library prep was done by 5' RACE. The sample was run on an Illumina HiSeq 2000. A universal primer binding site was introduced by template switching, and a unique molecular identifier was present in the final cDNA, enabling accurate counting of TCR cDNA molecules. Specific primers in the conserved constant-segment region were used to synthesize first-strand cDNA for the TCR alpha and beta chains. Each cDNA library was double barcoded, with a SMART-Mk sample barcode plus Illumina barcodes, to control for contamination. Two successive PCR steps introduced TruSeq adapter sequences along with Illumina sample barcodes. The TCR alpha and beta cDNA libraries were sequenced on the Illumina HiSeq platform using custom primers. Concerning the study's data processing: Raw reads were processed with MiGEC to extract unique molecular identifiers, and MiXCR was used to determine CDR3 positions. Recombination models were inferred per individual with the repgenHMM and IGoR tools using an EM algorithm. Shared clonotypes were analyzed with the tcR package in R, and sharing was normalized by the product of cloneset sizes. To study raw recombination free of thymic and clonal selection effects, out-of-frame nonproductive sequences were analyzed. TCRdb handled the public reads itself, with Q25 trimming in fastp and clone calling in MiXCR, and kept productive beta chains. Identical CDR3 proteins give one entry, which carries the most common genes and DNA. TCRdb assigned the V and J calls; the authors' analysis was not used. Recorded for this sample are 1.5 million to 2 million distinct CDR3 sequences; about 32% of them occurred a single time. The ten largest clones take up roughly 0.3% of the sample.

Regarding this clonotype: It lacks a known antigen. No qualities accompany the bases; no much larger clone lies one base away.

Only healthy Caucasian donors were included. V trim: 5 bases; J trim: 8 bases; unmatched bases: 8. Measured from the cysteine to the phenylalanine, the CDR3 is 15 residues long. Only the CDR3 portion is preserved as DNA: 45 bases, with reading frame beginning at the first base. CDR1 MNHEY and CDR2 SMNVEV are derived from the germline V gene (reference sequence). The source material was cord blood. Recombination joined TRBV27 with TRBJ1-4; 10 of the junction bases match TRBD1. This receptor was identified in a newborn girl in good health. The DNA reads TGTGCCAGCAGTGGGCCGGGACAGGGGTGGGAAAAACTGTTTTTT. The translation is CASSGPGQGWEKLFF.